These 4 T cell receptor beta chains came from one sample sequenced in a study of vaccination and CD4 T cells after COVID-19. Researchers used the Oncomine TCR Beta short-read assay to sequence DNA from cultured CD4+ T cells. MiXCR, applied by TCRdb to the PCR reads, yields one record per CDR3 protein. The sample holds about 14,000 distinct CDR3 sequences, 50% to 75% seen once. Their target antigens are unknown. Treatment defined: roughly 10-day PBMC culture with coronavirus spike peptide pools or control peptides (ViraFEST assay). Sequenced material: CD4+ T cells from blood, cultured in vitro. The receptor source for this set is a human donor who had recovered from COVID-19.

The V call is TRBV7-9, the J call TRBJ1-6; possible D gene TRBD1, 5 bases. Germline CDR1 and CDR2: SEHNR and FQNEAQ (reference sequence). The CDR3 runs to 15 residues. The V end lost 1 base, the J end lost 7 bases, and 11 bases lay between the germline ends. This CDR3 reads CASSLGGAENSPLHF. The CDR3 nucleotides read TGTGCCAGCAGCTTAGGAGGGGCAGAGAATTCACCCCTCCACTTT.

The chain combines TRBV21-1 with TRBJ2-2; the D call TRBD1 from the table was never checked on the DNA. TRBV21-1 is deemed a pseudogene. The CDR3 has 15 amino acids. CDR3: CASSVPGHPIRELFF. The CDR3 DNA follows: TGTGCCAGCAGCGTACCGGGACATCCAATCAGGGAGCTGTTTTTT.

The chain is built from TRBV20-1 and TRBJ2-5; D call uncertain. Germline assignment: CDR1 DFQATT and CDR2 SNEGSKA (reference sequence). The CDR3 loop spans 15 amino acids. Trimming shortened V by 0 bases and J by 4 bases, and 15 bases separated the two germline ends. The CDR3 loop is CSARDLGAAAETQYF. The CDR3 DNA sequence: TGCAGTGCTAGAGATCTCGGCGCCGCCGCAGAGACCCAGTACTTC.

This clonotype has more than one count but fewer than ten. V gene TRBV20-1 combines with J gene TRBJ1-1; D might be TRBD1 (6 bases). The CDR3 extends over 13 amino acids. Deletions cut 2 bases from V and 0 bases from J, with 7 bases between. CDR1 is DFQATT, CDR2 SNEGSKA, per germline (reference sequence). This chain's CDR3 is CSARNRVNTEAFF. For the CDR3, the DNA is TGCAGTGCTAGAAACAGGGTGAACACTGAAGCTTTCTTT.